This T cell receptor (beta chain) was recorded in a study of technical replicates of blood from a handful of donors. The germline CDR1 and CDR2 sequences are SGHNT and YYREEE (reference sequence). V trimming: 3 bases; J trimming: 5 bases; junction bases outside the gene matches: 13. The CDR3 sequence is 17 residues long. Measured with immunoSEQ multiplex PCR; TCRdb has only the in-frame clones, and not every one. Among fewer than 70,000 clones, around 95% were seen once, and the ten largest hold about 0.2%. The sequence was obtained from a human donor in good health. Specimen: T cells isolated from PBMCs. The rearrangement links TRBV5-4 to TRBJ2-3; 9 nucleotides align to TRBD2. CDR3 residues: CASSSGLAGRGEDTQYF. DNA for the CDR3: TGTGCCAGCAGCTCGGGACTAGCCGGGAGGGGAGAAGATACGCAGTATTTT.